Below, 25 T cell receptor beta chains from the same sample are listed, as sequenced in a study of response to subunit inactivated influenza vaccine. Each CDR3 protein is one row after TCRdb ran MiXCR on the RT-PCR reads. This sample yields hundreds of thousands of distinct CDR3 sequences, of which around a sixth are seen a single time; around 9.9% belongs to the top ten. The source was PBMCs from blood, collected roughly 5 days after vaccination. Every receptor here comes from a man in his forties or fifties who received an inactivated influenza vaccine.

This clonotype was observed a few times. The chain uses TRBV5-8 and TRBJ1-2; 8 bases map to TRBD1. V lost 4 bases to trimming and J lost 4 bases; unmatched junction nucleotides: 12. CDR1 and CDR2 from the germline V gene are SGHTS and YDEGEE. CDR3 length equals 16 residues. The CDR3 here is CASSLQRPGQGYGYTF. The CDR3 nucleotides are TGTGCCAGCAGCCTACAGAGGCCCGGACAGGGCTATGGCTACACCTTC.

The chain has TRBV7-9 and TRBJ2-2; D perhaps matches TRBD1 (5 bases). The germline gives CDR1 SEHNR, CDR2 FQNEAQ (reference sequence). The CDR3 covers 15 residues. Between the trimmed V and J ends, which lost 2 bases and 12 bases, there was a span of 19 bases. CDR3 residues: CASSLSVQAKGKLFF. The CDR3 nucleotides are TGTGCCAGCAGCTTAAGCGTACAGGCCAAGGGAAAGCTGTTTTTT. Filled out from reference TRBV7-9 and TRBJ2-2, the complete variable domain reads DTGVSQNPRHKITKRGQNVTFRCDPISEHNRLYWYRQTLGQGPEFLTYFQNEAQLEKSRLLSDRFSAERPKGSFSTLEIQRTEQGDSAMYLCASSLSVQAKGKLFFGEGSRLTVL.

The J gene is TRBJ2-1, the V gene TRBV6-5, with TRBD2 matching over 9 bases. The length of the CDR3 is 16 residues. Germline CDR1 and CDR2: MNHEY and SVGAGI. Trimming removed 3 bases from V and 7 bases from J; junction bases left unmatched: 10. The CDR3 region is CASSYLLSGGKNEQFF. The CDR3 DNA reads TGTGCCAGCAGTTATCTTCTTAGCGGGGGAAAGAATGAGCAGTTCTTC.

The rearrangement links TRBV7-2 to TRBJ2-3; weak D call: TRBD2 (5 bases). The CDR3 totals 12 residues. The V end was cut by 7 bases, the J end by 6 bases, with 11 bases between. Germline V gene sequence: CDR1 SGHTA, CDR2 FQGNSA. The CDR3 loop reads CASKEGRDTQYF. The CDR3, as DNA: TGTGCCAGCAAAGAGGGCCGGGATACGCAGTATTTT. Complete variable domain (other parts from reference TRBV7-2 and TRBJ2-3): GAGVSQSPSNKVTEKGKDVELRCDPISGHTALYWYRQSLGQGLEFLIYFQGNSAPDKSGLPSDRFSAERTGGSVSTLTIQRTQQEDSAVYLCASKEGRDTQYFGPGTRLTVL.

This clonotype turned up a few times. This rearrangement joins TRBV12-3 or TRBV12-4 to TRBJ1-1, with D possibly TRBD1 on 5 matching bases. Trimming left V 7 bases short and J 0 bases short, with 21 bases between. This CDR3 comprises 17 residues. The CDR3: CASTPLSTGTLNTEAFF. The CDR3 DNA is TGTGCCAGCACCCCTCTATCGACGGGGACCCTGAACACTGAAGCTTTCTTT.

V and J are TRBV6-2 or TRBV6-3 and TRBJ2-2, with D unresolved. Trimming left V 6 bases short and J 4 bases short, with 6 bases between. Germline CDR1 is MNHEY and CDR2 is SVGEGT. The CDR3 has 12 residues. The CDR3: CASRKATGELFF. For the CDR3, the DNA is TGTGCCAGCAGGAAAGCCACCGGGGAGCTGTTTTTT.

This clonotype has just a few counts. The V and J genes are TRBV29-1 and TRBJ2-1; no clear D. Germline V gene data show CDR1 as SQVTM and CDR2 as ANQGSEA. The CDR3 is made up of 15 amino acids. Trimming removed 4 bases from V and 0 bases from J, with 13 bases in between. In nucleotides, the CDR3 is TGCAGCGTTGGGGTACGCCCCAGCTCCTACAATGAGCAGTTCTTC. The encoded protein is CSVGVRPSSYNEQFF.

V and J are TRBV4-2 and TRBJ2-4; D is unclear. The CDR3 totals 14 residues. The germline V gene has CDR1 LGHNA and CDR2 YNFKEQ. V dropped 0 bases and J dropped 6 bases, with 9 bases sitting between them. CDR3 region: CASSQDRTANIQYF. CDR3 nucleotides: TGTGCCAGCAGCCAAGATAGGACGGCAAACATTCAGTACTTC.

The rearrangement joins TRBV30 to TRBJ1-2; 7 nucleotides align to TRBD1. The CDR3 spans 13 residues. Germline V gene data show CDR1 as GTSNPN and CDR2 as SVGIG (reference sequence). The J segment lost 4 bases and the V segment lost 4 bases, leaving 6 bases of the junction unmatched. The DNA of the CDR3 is TGTGCCTGGACCCCAGGACAGGCCTATGGCTACACCTTC. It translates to CAWTPGQAYGYTF.

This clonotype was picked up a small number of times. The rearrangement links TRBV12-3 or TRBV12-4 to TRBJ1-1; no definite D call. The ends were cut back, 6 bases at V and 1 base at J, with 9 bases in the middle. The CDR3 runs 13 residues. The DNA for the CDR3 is TGTGCCAGCAGCAATGCCGCGAACACTGAAGCTTTCTTT. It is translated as CASSNAANTEAFF.

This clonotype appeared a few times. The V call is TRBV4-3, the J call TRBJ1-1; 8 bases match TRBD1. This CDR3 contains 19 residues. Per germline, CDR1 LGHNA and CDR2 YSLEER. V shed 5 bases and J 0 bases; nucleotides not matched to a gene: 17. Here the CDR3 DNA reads TGCGCCAGCAGCGAGAATCCGGGACAGGACCTTCCAGTGAACACTGAAGCTTTCTTT. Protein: CASSENPGQDLPVNTEAFF.

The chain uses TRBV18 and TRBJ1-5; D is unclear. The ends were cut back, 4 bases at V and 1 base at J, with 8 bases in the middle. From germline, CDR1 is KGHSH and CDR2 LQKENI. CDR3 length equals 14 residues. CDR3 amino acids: CASSQKESNQPQHF. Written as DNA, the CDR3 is TGTGCCAGCTCACAGAAAGAAAGCAATCAGCCCCAGCATTTT.

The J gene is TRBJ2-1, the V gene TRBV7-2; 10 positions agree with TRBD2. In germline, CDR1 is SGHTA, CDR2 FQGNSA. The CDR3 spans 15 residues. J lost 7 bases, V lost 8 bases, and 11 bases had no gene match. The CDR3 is CASRLSGGAGNEQFF. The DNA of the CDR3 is TGTGCCAGCCGCCTGAGCGGGGGGGCGGGTAATGAGCAGTTCTTC.

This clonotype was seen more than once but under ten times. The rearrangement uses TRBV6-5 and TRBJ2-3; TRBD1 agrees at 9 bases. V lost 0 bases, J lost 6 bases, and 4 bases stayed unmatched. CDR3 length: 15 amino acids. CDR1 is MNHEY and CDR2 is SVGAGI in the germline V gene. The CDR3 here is CASSYSGTGWDTQYF. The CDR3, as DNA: TGTGCCAGCAGTTACTCCGGGACAGGGTGGGATACGCAGTATTTT.

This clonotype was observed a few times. In nucleotides, the CDR3 is TGTGCCAGCAGCCCGGACAGGGTTGGGACTGAAGCTTTCTTT. This encodes CASSPDRVGTEAFF. V usage is TRBV6-1 and J usage is TRBJ1-1; TRBD1 matches 8 bases. After removal of 6 bases from V and 5 bases from J, the junction contained 8 bases not matched to a gene. The CDR3 covers 14 residues. Looked up from germline, CDR1 is MNHNS and CDR2 is SASEGT.

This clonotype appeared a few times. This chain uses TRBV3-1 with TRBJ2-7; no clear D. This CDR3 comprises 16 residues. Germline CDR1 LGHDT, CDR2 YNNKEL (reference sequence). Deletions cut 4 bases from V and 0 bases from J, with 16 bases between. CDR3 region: CASSLKRIRLSYEQYF. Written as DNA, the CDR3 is TGTGCCAGCAGCCTGAAGCGTATCAGGCTCTCCTACGAGCAGTACTTC.

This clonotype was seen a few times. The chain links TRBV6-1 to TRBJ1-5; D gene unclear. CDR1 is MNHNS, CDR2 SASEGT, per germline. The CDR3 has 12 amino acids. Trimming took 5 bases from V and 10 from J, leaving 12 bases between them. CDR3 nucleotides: TGTGCCAGCAGTTCGGAACCGAGACCCCAGCATTTT. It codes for CASSSEPRPQHF.

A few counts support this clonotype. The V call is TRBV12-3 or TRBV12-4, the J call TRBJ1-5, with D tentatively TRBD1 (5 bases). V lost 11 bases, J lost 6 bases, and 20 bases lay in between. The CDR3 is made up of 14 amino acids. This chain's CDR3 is CASELGGFGQPQHF. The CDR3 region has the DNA TGTGCCTCGGAATTGGGGGGATTCGGTCAGCCCCAGCATTTT.

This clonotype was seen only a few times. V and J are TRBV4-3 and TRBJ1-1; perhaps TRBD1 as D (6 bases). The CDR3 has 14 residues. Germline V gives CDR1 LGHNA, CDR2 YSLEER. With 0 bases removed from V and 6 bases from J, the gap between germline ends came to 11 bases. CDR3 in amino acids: CASSQEGTGSEAFF. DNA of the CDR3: TGCGCCAGCAGCCAAGAAGGAACAGGGTCTGAAGCTTTCTTT.

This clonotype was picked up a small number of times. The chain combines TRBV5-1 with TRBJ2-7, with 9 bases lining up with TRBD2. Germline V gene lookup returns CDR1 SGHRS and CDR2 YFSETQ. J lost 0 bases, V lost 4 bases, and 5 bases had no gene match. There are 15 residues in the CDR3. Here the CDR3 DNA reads TGCGCCAGCAGCCCGACTAGCGGACTCTCCTACGAGCAGTACTTC. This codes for CASSPTSGLSYEQYF.

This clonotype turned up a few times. CDR3 sequence (DNA): TGCAGTGCTAGAGAAACACCAGTTAGCTCCTATAATTCACCCCTCCACTTT. Its protein product is CSARETPVSSYNSPLHF. The rearrangement uses TRBV20-1 and TRBJ1-6; no reliable D call. The CDR3 is 17 amino acids. CDR1 DFQATT and CDR2 SNEGSKA come from the germline V gene (reference sequence). Trimming pared 0 bases from V and 0 bases from J, leaving 12 bases between.

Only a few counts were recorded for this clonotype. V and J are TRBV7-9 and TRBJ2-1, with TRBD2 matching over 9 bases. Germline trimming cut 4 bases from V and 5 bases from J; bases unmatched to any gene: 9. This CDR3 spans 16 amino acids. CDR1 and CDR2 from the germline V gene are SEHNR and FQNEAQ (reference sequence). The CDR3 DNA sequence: TGTGCCAGCAGCTCCCGGACTAGCGTTACCGACAATGAGCAGTTCTTC. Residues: CASSSRTSVTDNEQFF.

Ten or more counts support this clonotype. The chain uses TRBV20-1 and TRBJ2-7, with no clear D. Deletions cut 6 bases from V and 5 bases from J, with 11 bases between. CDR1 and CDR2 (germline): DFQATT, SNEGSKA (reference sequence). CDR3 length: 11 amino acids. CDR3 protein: CSAQIVHEQYF. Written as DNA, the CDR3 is TGCAGTGCCCAGATAGTCCACGAGCAGTACTTC.

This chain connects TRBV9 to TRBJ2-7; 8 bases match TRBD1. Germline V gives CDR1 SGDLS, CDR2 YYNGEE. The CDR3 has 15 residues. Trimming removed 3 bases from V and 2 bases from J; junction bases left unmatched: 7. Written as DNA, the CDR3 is TGTGCCAGCAGCGGAGGGACAGGAGGAACCTACGAGCAGTACTTC. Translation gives CASSGGTGGTYEQYF.

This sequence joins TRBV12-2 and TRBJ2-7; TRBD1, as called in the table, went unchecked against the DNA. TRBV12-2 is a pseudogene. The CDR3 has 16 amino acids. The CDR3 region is CASRFKPGRAIYEQYF. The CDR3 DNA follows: TGTGCAAGTCGCTTTAAACCGGGACGGGCCATTTACGAGCAGTACTTC.